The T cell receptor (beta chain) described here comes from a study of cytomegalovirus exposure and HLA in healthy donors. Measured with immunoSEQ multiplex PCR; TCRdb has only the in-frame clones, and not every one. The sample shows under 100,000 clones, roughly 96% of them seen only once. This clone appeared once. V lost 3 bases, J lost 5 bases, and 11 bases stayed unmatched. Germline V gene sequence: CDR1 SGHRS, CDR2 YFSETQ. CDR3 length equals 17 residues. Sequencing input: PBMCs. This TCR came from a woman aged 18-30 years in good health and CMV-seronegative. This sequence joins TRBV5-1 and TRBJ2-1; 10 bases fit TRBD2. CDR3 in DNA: TGCGCCAGCAGCTCAGCACAGACTAGCGGGCGAAACAATGAGCAGTTCTTC. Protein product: CASSSAQTSGRNNEQFF.